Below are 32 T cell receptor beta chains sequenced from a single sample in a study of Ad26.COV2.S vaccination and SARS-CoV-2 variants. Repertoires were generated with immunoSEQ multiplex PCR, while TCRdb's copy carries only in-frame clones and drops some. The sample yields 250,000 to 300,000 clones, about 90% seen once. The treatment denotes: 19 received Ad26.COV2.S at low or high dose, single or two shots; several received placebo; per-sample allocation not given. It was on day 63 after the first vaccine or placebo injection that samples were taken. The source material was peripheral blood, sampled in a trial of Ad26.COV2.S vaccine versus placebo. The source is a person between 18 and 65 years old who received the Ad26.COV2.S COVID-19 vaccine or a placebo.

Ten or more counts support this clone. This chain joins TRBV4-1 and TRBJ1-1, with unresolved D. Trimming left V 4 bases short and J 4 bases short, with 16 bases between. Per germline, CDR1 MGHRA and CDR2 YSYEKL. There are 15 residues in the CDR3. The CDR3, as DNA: TGCGCCAGCAGCCGGGTCCCCGGACGGTTCACTGAAGCTTTCTTT. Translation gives CASSRVPGRFTEAFF.

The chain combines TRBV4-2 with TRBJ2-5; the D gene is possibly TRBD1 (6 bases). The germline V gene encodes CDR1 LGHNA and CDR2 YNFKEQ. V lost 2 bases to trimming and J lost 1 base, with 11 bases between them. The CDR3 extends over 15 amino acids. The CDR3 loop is CASSQLKDSQETQYF. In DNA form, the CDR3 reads TGTGCCAGCAGCCAACTAAAGGACAGCCAAGAGACCCAGTACTTC.

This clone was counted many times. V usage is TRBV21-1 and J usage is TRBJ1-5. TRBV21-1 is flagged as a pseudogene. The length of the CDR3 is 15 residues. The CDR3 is CASSTGQTRDQPQHF. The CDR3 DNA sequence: TGTGCCAGCAGCACCGGACAGACTAGGGATCAGCCCCAGCATTTT.

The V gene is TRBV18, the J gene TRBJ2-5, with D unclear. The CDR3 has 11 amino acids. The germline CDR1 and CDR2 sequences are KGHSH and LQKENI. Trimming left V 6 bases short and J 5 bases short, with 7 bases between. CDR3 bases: TGTGCCAGCTCGGAAGGGGAGACCCAGTACTTC. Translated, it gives CASSEGETQYF.

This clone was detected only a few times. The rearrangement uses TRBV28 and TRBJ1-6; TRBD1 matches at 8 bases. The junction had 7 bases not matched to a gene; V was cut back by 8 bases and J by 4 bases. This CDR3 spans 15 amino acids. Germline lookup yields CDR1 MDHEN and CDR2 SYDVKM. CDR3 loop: CASRLRQGYNSPLHF. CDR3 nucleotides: TGTGCCAGCCGATTAAGACAGGGGTATAATTCACCCCTCCACTTT.

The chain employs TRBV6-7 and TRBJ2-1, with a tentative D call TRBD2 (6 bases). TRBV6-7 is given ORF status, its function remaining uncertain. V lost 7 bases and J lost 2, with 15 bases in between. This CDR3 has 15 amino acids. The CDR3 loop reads CASIQTGVAYNEQFF. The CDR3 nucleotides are TGTGCCAGCATCCAAACGGGGGTAGCCTACAATGAGCAGTTCTTC.

CDR3 region: CASSSGVSQPQHF. CDR3 sequence (DNA): TGTGCCAGCAGTTCAGGGGTAAGTCAGCCCCAGCATTTT. The chain combines TRBV27 with TRBJ1-5; maybe TRBD1 (6 bases). This CDR3 is built from 13 residues. V was cut by 4 bases and J by 6 bases, with 10 bases left in between. CDR1 is MNHEY, CDR2 SMNVEV, per germline (reference sequence).

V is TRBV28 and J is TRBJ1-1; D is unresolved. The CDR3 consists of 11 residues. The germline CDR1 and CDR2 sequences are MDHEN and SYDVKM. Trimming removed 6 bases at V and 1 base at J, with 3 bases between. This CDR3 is CASRWNTEAFF. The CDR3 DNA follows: TGTGCCAGCAGATGGAACACTGAAGCTTTCTTT. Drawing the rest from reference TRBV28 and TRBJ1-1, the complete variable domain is DVKVTQSSRYLVKRTGEKVFLECVQDMDHENMFWYRQDPGLGLRLIYFSYDVKMKEKGDIPEGYSVSREKKERFSLILESASTNQTSMYLCASRWNTEAFFGQGTRLTVV.

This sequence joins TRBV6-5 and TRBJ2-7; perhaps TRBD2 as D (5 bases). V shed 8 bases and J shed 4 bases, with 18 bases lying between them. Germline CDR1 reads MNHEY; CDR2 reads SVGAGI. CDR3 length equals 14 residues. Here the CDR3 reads CASLSRAGRYEQYF. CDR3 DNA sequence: TGTGCCAGCCTCTCGAGGGCAGGTCGGTACGAGCAGTACTTC.

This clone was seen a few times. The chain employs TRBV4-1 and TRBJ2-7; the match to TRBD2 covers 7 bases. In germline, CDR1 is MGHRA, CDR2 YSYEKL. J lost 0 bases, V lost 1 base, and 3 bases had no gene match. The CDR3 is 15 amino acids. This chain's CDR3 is CASSQGRESSYEQYF. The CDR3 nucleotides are TGCGCCAGCAGCCAAGGGCGGGAGTCCTCCTACGAGCAGTACTTC.

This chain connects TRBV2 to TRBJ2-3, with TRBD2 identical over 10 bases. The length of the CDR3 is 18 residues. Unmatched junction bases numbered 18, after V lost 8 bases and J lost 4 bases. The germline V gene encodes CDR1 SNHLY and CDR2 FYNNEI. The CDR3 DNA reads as TGTGCCAGCGACTCCGGGACGGTCAGCGGGAGGGGGCCAGATACGCAGTATTTT. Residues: CASDSGTVSGRGPDTQYF.

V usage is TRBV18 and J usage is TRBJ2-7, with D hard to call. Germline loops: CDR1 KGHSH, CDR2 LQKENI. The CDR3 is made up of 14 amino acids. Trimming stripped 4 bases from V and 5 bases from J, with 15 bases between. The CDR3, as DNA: TGTGCCAGCTCACGAATACGTGGGATTGACGAGCAGTACTTC. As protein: CASSRIRGIDEQYF. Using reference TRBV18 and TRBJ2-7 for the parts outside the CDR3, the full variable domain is NAGVMQNPRHLVRRRGQEARLRCSPMKGHSHVYWYRQLPEEGLKFMVYLQKENIIDESGMPKERFSAEFPKEGPSILRIQQVVRGDSAAYFCASSRIRGIDEQYFGPGTRLTVT.

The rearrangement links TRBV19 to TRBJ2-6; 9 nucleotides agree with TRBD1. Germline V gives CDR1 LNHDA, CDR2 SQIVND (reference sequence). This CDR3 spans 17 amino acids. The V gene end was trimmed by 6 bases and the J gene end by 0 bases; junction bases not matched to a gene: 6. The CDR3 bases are TGTGCCAGTAGGGGAGGACAGGGGATCTCTGGGGCCAACGTCCTGACTTTC. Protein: CASRGGQGISGANVLTF.

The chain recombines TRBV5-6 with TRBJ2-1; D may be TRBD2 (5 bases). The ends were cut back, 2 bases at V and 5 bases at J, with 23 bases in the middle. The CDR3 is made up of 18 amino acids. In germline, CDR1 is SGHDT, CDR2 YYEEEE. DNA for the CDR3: TGTGCCAGCAGCTTCAGGCCCTATGAGAGGGAATTGGACAATGAGCAGTTCTTC. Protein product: CASSFRPYERELDNEQFF. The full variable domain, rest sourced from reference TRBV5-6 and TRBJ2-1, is DAGVTQSPTHLIKTRGQQVTLRCSPKSGHDTVSWYQQALGQGPQFIFQYYEEEERQRGNFPDRFSGHQFPNYSSELNVNALLLGDSALYLCASSFRPYERELDNEQFFGPGTRLTVL.

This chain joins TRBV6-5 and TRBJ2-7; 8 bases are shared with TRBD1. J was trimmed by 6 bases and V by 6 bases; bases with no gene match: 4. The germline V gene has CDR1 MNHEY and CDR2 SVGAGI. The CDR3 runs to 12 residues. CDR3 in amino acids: CASSQTGGEQYF. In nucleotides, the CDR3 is TGTGCCAGCAGCCAAACAGGGGGCGAGCAGTACTTC.

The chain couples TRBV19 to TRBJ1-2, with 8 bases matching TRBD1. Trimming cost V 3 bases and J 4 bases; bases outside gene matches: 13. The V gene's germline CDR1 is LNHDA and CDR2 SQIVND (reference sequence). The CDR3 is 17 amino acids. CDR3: CASSISAGGQGGYGYTF. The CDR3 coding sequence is TGTGCCAGTAGTATTTCGGCAGGGGGCCAGGGTGGCTATGGCTACACCTTC.

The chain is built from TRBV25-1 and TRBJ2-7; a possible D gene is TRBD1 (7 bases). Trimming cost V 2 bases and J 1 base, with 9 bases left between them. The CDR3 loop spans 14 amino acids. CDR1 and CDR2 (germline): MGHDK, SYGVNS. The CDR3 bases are TGTGCCAGCAGTGAACAGGGGGGATCCTACGAGCAGTACTTC. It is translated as CASSEQGGSYEQYF.

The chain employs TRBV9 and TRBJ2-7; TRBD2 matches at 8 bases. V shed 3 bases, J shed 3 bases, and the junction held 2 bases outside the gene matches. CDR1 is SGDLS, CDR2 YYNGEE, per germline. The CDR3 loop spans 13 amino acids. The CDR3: CASSARGGYEQYF. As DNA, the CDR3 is TGTGCCAGCAGCGCCCGGGGGGGCTACGAGCAGTACTTC.

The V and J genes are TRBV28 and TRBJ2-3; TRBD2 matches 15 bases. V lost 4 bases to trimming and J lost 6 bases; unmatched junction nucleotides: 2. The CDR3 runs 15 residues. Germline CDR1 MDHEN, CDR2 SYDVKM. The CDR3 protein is CASSSGLAGGDTQYF. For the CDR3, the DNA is TGTGCCAGCAGTTCGGGACTAGCGGGAGGTGATACGCAGTATTTT.

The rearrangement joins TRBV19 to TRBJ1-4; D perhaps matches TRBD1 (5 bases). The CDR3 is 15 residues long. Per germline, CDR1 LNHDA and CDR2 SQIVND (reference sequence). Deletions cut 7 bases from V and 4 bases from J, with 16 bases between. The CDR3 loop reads CASNAPGALNEKLFF. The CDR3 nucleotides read TGTGCCAGTAACGCACCCGGGGCCCTTAATGAAAAACTGTTTTTT. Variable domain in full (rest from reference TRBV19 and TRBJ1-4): DGGITQSPKYLFRKEGQNVTLSCEQNLNHDAMYWYRQDPGQGLRLIYYSQIVNDFQKGDIAEGYSVSREKKESFPLTVTSAQKNPTAFYLCASNAPGALNEKLFFGSGTQLSVL.

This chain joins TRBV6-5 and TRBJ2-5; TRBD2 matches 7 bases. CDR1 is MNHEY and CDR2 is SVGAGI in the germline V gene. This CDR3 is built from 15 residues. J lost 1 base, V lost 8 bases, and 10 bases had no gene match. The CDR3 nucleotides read TGTGCCAGCCAAAGCGGGATCTACCTCCAAGAGACCCAGTACTTC. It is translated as CASQSGIYLQETQYF.

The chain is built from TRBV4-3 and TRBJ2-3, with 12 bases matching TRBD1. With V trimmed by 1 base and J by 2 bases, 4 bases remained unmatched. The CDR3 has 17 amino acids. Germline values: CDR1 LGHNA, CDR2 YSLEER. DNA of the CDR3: TGCGCCAGCAGCCAAGCCAAGGGACAGGGGGCCACAGATACGCAGTATTTT. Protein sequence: CASSQAKGQGATDTQYF.

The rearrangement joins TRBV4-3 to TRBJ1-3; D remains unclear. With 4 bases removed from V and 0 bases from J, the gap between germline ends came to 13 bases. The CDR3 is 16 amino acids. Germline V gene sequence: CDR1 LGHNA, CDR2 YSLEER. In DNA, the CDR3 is TGCGCCAGCAGCCCAGACATTTCGCACTCTGGAAACACCATATATTTT. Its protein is CASSPDISHSGNTIYF.

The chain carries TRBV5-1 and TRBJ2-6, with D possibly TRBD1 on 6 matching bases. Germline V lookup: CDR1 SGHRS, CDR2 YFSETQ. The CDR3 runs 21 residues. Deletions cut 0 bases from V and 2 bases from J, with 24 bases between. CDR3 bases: TGCGCCAGCAGCTTGGCCCCCTCGAGGGGCCCAGGGGTAACTGGGGCCAACGTCCTGACTTTC. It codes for CASSLAPSRGPGVTGANVLTF.

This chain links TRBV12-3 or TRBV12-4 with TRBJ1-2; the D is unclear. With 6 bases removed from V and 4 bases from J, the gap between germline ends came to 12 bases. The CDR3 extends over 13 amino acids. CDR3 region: CASRPREGYGYTF. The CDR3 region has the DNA TGTGCCAGCAGGCCTAGGGAAGGCTATGGCTACACCTTC.

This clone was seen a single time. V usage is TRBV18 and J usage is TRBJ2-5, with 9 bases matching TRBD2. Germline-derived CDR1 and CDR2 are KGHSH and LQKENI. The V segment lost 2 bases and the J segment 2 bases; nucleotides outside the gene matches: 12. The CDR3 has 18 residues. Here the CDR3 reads CASSPISSSLAGQETQYF. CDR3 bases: TGTGCCAGCTCACCAATCTCATCATCGCTAGCGGGACAAGAGACCCAGTACTTC.

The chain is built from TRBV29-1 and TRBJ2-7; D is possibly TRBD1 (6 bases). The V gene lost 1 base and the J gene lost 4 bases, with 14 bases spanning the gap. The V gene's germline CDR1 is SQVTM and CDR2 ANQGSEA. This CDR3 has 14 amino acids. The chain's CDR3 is CSVEGRQGRYEQYF. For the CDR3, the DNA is TGCAGCGTTGAAGGTCGCCAGGGGAGATACGAGCAGTACTTC.

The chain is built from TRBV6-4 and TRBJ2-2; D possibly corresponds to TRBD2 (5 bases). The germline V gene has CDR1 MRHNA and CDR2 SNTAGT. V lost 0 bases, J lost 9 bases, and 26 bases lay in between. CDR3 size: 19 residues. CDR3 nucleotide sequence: TGTGCCAGCAGTGACTCGCTCGGGGTCGACTCCTCCTTTATTCGGGAGCTGTTTTTT. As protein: CASSDSLGVDSSFIRELFF.

The CDR3 is CASSQDRGFWGYGYTF. CDR3 DNA: TGTGCCAGCAGCCAAGATCGGGGGTTTTGGGGCTATGGCTACACCTTC. The chain links TRBV3-1 (or the pseudogene TRBV3-2) to TRBJ1-2, with a tentative D call TRBD1 (5 bases). Germline lookup yields CDR1 LGHDT and CDR2 YNNKEL (reference sequence). The V and J ends lost 0 bases and 4 bases respectively, with 15 bases between them. The CDR3 length is 16 residues.

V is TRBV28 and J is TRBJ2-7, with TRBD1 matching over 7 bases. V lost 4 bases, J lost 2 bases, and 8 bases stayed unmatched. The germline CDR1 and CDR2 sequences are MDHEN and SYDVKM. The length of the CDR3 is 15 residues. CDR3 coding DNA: TGTGCCAGCAGTTCCCCAGGGGGTTTAACCTACGAGCAGTACTTC. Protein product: CASSSPGGLTYEQYF. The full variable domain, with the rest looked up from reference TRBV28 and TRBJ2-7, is DVKVTQSSRYLVKRTGEKVFLECVQDMDHENMFWYRQDPGLGLRLIYFSYDVKMKEKGDIPEGYSVSREKKERFSLILESASTNQTSMYLCASSSPGGLTYEQYFGPGTRLTVT.

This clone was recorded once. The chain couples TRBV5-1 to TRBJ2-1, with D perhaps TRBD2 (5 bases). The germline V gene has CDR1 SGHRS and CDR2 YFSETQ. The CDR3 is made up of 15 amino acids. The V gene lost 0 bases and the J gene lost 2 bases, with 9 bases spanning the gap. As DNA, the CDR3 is TGCGCCAGCAGCTTGGTGTCGGGGACCTACAATGAGCAGTTCTTC. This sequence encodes CASSLVSGTYNEQFF.

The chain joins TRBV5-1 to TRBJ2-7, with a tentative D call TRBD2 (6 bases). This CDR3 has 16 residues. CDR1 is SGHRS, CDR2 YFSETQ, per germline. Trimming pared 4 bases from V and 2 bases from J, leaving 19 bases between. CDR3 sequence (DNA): TGCGCCAGCAGCCCGGACCCTGGCGGGACCGCCTACGAGCAGTACTTC. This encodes CASSPDPGGTAYEQYF.